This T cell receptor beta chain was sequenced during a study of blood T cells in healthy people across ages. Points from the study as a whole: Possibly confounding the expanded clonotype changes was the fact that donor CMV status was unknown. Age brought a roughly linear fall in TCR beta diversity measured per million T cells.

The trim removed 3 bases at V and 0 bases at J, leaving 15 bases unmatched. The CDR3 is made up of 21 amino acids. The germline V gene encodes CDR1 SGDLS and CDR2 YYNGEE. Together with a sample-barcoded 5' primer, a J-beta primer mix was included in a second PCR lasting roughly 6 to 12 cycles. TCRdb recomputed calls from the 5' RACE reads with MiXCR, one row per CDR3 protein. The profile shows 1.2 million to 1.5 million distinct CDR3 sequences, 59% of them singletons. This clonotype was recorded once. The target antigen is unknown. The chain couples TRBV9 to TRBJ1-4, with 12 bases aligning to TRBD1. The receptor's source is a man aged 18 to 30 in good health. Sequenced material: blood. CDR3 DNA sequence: TGTGCCAGCAGCGCCCACATCAATCGGGACAGGGGGCTGTCAACTAATGAAAAACTGTTTTTT. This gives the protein CASSAHINRDRGLSTNEKLFF.